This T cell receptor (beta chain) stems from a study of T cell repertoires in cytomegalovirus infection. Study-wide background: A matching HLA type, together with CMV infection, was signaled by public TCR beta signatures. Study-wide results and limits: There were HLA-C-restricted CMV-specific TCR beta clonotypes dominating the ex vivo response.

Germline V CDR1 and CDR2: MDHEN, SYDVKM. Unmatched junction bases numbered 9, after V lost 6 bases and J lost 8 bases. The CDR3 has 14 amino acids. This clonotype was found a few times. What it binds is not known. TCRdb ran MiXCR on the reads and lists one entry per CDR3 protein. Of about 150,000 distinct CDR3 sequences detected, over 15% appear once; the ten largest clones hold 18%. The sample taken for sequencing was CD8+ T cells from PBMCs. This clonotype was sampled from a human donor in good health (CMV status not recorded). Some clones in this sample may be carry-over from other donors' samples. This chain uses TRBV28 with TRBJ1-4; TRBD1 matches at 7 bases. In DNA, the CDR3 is TGTGCCAGCAGAAACAGGGGAATAGAGGAAAAACTGTTTTTT. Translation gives CASRNRGIEEKLFF.